The next 21 T cell receptor beta chains were all read from a single sample in a study. TCRdb re-called the RT-PCR reads with MiXCR, one entry per CDR3 protein. The sample has 650,000 to 800,000 distinct CDR3 sequences; 13% to 15% are singletons. Material: memory CD4+ T cells from blood. All receptors come from a female donor in good health, serving as a healthy control.

This clonotype showed up many times. The chain couples TRBV7-9 to TRBJ1-5, with 8 positions matching TRBD1. Per germline, CDR1 SEHNR and CDR2 FQNEAQ (reference sequence). With 5 bases clipped from V and 3 bases from J, the junction kept 6 bases outside the gene matches. The CDR3 has 15 residues. The CDR3 DNA reads as TGTGCCAGCAGCCCGACAGGGGACTCCAATCAGCCCCAGCATTTT. It specifies CASSPTGDSNQPQHF.

This clonotype appeared many times. The rearrangement links TRBV9 to TRBJ2-3, with 7 bases that match TRBD2. Germline lookup yields CDR1 SGDLS and CDR2 YYNGEE. Trimming at V came to 0 bases and at J to 4 bases, leaving 8 bases not matched to a gene. This CDR3 has 16 residues. CDR3 DNA sequence: TGTGCCAGCAGCGTAGGCCCGGGGGGAGGGTCAGATACGCAGTATTTT. Translation: CASSVGPGGGSDTQYF.

This clonotype was counted ten times or more. V usage is TRBV5-1 and J usage is TRBJ2-3, with D possibly TRBD2 on 5 matching bases. Germline lookup yields CDR1 SGHRS and CDR2 YFSETQ. Trimming took 5 bases from V and 0 from J, leaving 25 bases between them. This CDR3 contains 19 residues. The CDR3 region has the DNA TGCGCCAGCAGTACTACTAGGTGGGAGATCGCAATAAGCACAGATACGCAGTATTTT. Residues: CASSTTRWEIAISTDTQYF.

Many counts were recorded for this clonotype. The chain is built from TRBV20-1 and TRBJ2-7, with 13 bases aligning to TRBD2. J was trimmed by 0 bases and V by 5 bases; bases with no gene match: 10. Germline lookup yields CDR1 DFQATT and CDR2 SNEGSKA (reference sequence). This CDR3 is built from 17 residues. The CDR3 sequence is CSAPDLRTSGGSYEQYF. The CDR3 DNA is TGCAGTGCTCCTGATCTTCGGACTAGCGGGGGCTCCTACGAGCAGTACTTC.

The gene calls are TRBV20-1 and TRBJ2-3; 11 nucleotides agree with TRBD2. The CDR3 totals 14 residues. Trimming cost V 6 bases and J 5 bases; bases outside gene matches: 7. Looked up from germline, CDR1 is DFQATT and CDR2 is SNEGSKA (reference sequence). The CDR3 loop reads CSAGTGTSGDTQYF. The CDR3 DNA follows: TGCAGTGCGGGGACCGGGACTAGCGGAGATACGCAGTATTTT.

This clonotype was seen repeatedly, ten times or more. The chain joins TRBV20-1 to TRBJ2-7; 9 bases fit TRBD1. Germline CDR1 and CDR2: DFQATT and SNEGSKA (reference sequence). J was trimmed by 7 bases and V by 6 bases; bases with no gene match: 10. The CDR3 consists of 13 residues. CDR3 loop: CSAPGQGEWEQYF. The CDR3 DNA reads as TGCAGTGCCCCGGGACAGGGAGAATGGGAGCAGTACTTC.

This clonotype was picked up many times. This chain links TRBV15 with TRBJ2-7; D is unresolved. The CDR3 runs to 14 residues. CDR1 is LNHNV, CDR2 YYDKDF, per germline (reference sequence). The V gene lost 0 bases and the J gene lost 6 bases, with 12 bases spanning the gap. CDR3 loop: CATSRDPEKGEQYF. The CDR3, as DNA: TGTGCCACCAGCAGAGATCCTGAAAAGGGCGAGCAGTACTTC.

This clonotype was seen at least ten times. The rearrangement links TRBV12-3 or TRBV12-4 to TRBJ2-7, with D tentatively TRBD1 (6 bases). There are 12 residues in the CDR3. Trimming pared 5 bases from V and 5 bases from J, leaving 10 bases between. The CDR3 protein is CASSPDSDEQYF. CDR3 nucleotides: TGTGCCAGCAGTCCGGACAGCGACGAGCAGTACTTC.

Many counts were recorded for this clonotype. V gene TRBV5-1 combines with J gene TRBJ2-1; D perhaps matches TRBD1 (6 bases). Trimming took 0 bases from V and 2 from J, leaving 9 bases between them. The germline V gene encodes CDR1 SGHRS and CDR2 YFSETQ. This CDR3 has 15 amino acids. CDR3 sequence reads: CASSLEGGTYNEQFF. CDR3 sequence (DNA): TGCGCCAGCAGCTTGGAAGGGGGAACCTACAATGAGCAGTTCTTC. The complete variable domain, with remaining parts taken from reference TRBV5-1 and TRBJ2-1, reads KAGVTQTPRYLIKTRGQQVTLSCSPISGHRSVSWYQQTPGQGLQFLFEYFSETQRNKGNFPGRFSGRQFSNSRSEMNVSTLELGDSALYLCASSLEGGTYNEQFFGPGTRLTVL.

This clonotype was seen ten or more times. The chain joins TRBV6-5 to TRBJ1-1, with TRBD1 as a possible D gene (6 bases). This CDR3 has 12 amino acids. The germline gives CDR1 MNHEY, CDR2 SVGAGI. Deletions cut 5 bases from V and 5 bases from J, with 9 bases between. CDR3 region: CASSAGETEAFF. In nucleotides, the CDR3 is TGTGCCAGCAGTGCAGGGGAAACTGAAGCTTTCTTT.

This clonotype was observed a handful of times. The rearrangement uses TRBV5-1 and TRBJ2-7; 7 nucleotides align to TRBD2. CDR1 is SGHRS, CDR2 YFSETQ, per germline. The ends lost 2 bases at V and 2 bases at J; junction bases unmatched: 7. The CDR3 has 15 amino acids. The CDR3 DNA reads TGCGCCAGCAGCTTAGGTAGCGGGTCGACCTACGAGCAGTACTTC. This gives the protein CASSLGSGSTYEQYF.

A few counts support this clonotype. V is TRBV12-3 or TRBV12-4 and J is TRBJ1-1; perhaps TRBD1 as D (6 bases). The CDR3 is made up of 16 amino acids. The ends were cut back, 5 bases at V and 0 bases at J, with 16 bases in the middle. The CDR3 coding sequence is TGTGCCAGCAGTGGAGTCTTGGGGGCTGTGAACACTGAAGCTTTCTTT. Translated: CASSGVLGAVNTEAFF.

This clonotype has a handful of counts. Here the CDR3 reads CAISESAKNTEAFF. As DNA, the CDR3 is TGTGCCATCAGTGAGTCAGCGAAGAACACTGAAGCTTTCTTT. The rearrangement uses TRBV10-3 and TRBJ1-1; D unresolved. Germline CDR1 and CDR2: ENHRY and SYGVKD. V was cut by 0 bases and J by 1 base, with 6 bases left in between. This CDR3 is 14 amino acids long.

This chain links TRBV6-5 with TRBJ2-7; 10 nucleotides match TRBD2. Germline V lookup: CDR1 MNHEY, CDR2 SVGAGI. The junction had 6 bases not matched to a gene; V was cut back by 5 bases and J by 2 bases. This CDR3 comprises 15 residues. CDR3 sequence: CASSRGTSETYEQYF. For the CDR3, the DNA is TGTGCCAGCAGTAGGGGGACTAGCGAAACCTACGAGCAGTACTTC.

This clonotype was detected a few times. The chain couples TRBV6-5 to TRBJ1-3; D is uncertain. Germline assignment: CDR1 MNHEY and CDR2 SVGAGI. V lost 5 bases to trimming and J lost 4 bases, with 12 bases between them. The length of the CDR3 is 14 residues. CDR3 loop: CASSAGSFGNTIYF. In DNA form, the CDR3 reads TGTGCCAGCAGTGCCGGGAGCTTCGGAAACACCATATATTTT.

The rearrangement links TRBV6-5 to TRBJ2-3; possibly TRBD1 for D (5 bases). The V end lost 2 bases, the J end lost 7 bases, and 16 bases lay between the germline ends. Germline CDR1 MNHEY, CDR2 SVGAGI. CDR3 size: 15 residues. This CDR3 is CASSYLRDLENTQYF. The CDR3 DNA is TGTGCCAGCAGTTACCTCAGGGATTTAGAGAATACGCAGTATTTT.

This chain connects TRBV12-3 or TRBV12-4 to TRBJ1-3, with D tentatively TRBD1 (5 bases). The CDR3 runs to 15 residues. Trimming removed 7 bases at V and 2 bases at J, with 15 bases between. The CDR3 DNA follows: TGTGCCAGCACGTGGGGGGGATGGACTGGAAACACCATATATTTT. Protein product: CASTWGGWTGNTIYF.

The CDR3 here is CASSLSWATSGRSHEQYF. For the CDR3, the DNA is TGTGCCAGCAGCTTAAGTTGGGCGACTAGCGGGAGATCCCACGAGCAGTACTTC. This chain connects TRBV7-9 to TRBJ2-7; 12 bases match TRBD2. In germline, CDR1 is SEHNR, CDR2 FQNEAQ (reference sequence). The CDR3 covers 18 residues. Losses at the gene ends were 2 bases for V and 5 bases for J; bases not matched to a gene: 13.

The chain is built from TRBV24-1 and TRBJ1-1; 8 bases map to TRBD1. Germline V gene data show CDR1 as KGHDR and CDR2 as SFDVKD. After removal of 4 bases from V and 4 bases from J, the junction contained 7 bases not matched to a gene. CDR3 length: 15 amino acids. DNA for the CDR3: TGTGCCACCAGTGACTCGGGACAGGCTGGCACTGAAGCTTTCTTT. Protein product: CATSDSGQAGTEAFF.

This clonotype was found many times. This chain joins TRBV5-1 and TRBJ2-7; 8 nucleotides agree with TRBD1. Germline V gene lookup returns CDR1 SGHRS and CDR2 YFSETQ. The CDR3 is 15 amino acids. V shed 0 bases, J shed 7 bases, and the junction held 9 bases outside the gene matches. The CDR3: CASSLGTGLVLEQYF. CDR3 sequence (DNA): TGCGCCAGCAGCTTGGGGACAGGGCTGGTACTGGAGCAGTACTTC. The full variable domain, rest sourced from reference TRBV5-1 and TRBJ2-7, is KAGVTQTPRYLIKTRGQQVTLSCSPISGHRSVSWYQQTPGQGLQFLFEYFSETQRNKGNFPGRFSGRQFSNSRSEMNVSTLELGDSALYLCASSLGTGLVLEQYFGPGTRLTVT.

This clonotype has at least ten counts. This chain connects TRBV10-3 to TRBJ2-3; TRBD2 matches 7 bases. From germline, CDR1 is ENHRY and CDR2 SYGVKD. This CDR3 contains 15 residues. Trimming cost V 6 bases and J 2 bases; bases outside gene matches: 8. CDR3 DNA sequence: TGTGCCATCAGGAGGGAACTAGCGCCCACAGATACGCAGTATTTT. Its protein product is CAIRRELAPTDTQYF.